The count of the clone carrying this T cell receptor beta chain is one. The antigen remains unidentified. The V gene's germline CDR1 is MNHNS and CDR2 SASEGT. V shed 2 bases and J shed 6 bases, with 18 bases lying between them. This CDR3 contains 16 residues. At sampling all donors were nominally healthy, likely with unrecorded immune exposures. The data were obtained in a study of cytomegalovirus exposure and HLA in healthy donors. 13 Jbeta primers and 60 Vbeta primers were used for the PCR. Produced via immunoSEQ multiplex PCR; TCRdb's table is partial and in-frame only. The sample shows around 170,000 clones, roughly 80% of them seen only once. Points from the study as a whole: V- and J-gene trimming in TCR beta was tied to a missense DCLRE1C variant by an analysis performed later. An analysis that came later showed most CMV-associated TCR beta chains appearing HLA-restricted. In a later analysis, several top co-occurrence clusters appeared linked to parvovirus B19, influenza, CMV and Epstein-Barr virus.

Input material: PBMCs. This sequence was found in a man aged 40-55 years in good health and CMV-seropositive. The chain joins TRBV6-1 to TRBJ2-3; maybe TRBD2 (6 bases). DNA for the CDR3: TGTGCCAGCAGTGAATTGGGCGGGGTGGTAAGCGATACGCAGTATTTT. As protein: CASSELGGVVSDTQYF.